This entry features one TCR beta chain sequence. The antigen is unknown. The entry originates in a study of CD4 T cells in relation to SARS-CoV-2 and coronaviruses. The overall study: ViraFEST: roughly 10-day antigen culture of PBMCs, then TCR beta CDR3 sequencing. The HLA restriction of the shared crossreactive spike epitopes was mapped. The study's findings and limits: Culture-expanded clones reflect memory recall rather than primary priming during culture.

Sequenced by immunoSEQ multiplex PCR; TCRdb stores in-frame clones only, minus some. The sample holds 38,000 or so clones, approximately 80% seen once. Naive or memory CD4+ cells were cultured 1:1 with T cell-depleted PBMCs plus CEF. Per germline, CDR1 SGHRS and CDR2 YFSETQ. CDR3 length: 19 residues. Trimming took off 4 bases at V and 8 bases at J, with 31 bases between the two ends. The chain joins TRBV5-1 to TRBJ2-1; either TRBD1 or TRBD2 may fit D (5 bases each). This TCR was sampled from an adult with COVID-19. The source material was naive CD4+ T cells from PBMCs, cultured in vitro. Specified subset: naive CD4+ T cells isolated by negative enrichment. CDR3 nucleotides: TGCGCCAGCAGCCCGGGGACGTTTATCTCCTCGTCGGGGAGCTATGAGCAGTTCTTC. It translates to CASSPGTFISSSGSYEQFF. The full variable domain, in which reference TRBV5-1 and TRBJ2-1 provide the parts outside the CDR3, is KAGVTQTPRYLIKTRGQQVTLSCSPISGHRSVSWYQQTPGQGLQFLFEYFSETQRNKGNFPGRFSGRQFSNSRSEMNVSTLELGDSALYLCASSPGTFISSSGSYEQFFGPGTRLTVL.